Each of the 4 T cell receptor beta chains below was sequenced from the same sample in a study of cytomegalovirus exposure and HLA in healthy donors. The PCR was carried out with 60 Vbeta primers and 13 Jbeta primers. The repertoire was sequenced with immunoSEQ multiplex PCR; TCRdb's copy has only in-frame clones and lacks some. The table has 80,000 to 100,000 clones, approximately 74% seen once. Sequencing was performed on PBMCs. Receptors were obtained from a man aged 25-45 years in good health and CMV-seropositive.

In its sample, this clone was seen once. J is TRBJ2-1 and V is TRBV15, with 11 bases fitting TRBD2. The CDR3 has 15 amino acids. Per germline, CDR1 LNHNV and CDR2 YYDKDF (reference sequence). V shed 3 bases and J 5 bases; nucleotides not matched to a gene: 3. The DNA of the CDR3 is TGTGCCACCAGCAGTAGCGGGAGGGCCCACAATGAGCAGTTCTTC. It is translated as CATSSSGRAHNEQFF.

V is TRBV6-5 and J is TRBJ1-5, with D perhaps matching TRBD1 (5 bases). This CDR3 is built from 15 residues. Looked up from germline, CDR1 is MNHEY and CDR2 is SVGAGI. Trimming stripped 6 bases from V and 6 bases from J, with 18 bases between. The CDR3 here is CASSPGGGWGQPQHF. Written as DNA, the CDR3 is TGTGCCAGCAGCCCTGGCGGGGGTTGGGGTCAGCCCCAGCATTTT.

This clone came up a few times. V gene TRBV4-3 combines with J gene TRBJ2-3, with 8 bases that match TRBD2. The CDR3 extends over 15 amino acids. The V segment lost 1 base and the J segment 3 bases; nucleotides outside the gene matches: 3. CDR1 and CDR2 (germline): LGHNA, YSLEER. Here the CDR3 DNA reads TGCGCCAGCAGCCAAGTGTTAGCGGGAACAGATACGCAGTATTTT. Residues: CASSQVLAGTDTQYF.

The V and J genes are TRBV5-1 and TRBJ2-7; TRBD1 aligns across 8 bases. This CDR3 comprises 14 residues. V lost 4 bases, J lost 3 bases, and 6 bases stayed unmatched. The germline gives CDR1 SGHRS, CDR2 YFSETQ. CDR3 in amino acids: CASSPMTGDYEQYF. Written as DNA, the CDR3 is TGCGCCAGCAGCCCAATGACAGGGGACTACGAGCAGTACTTC. Full variable domain (remainder filled in from reference TRBV5-1 and TRBJ2-7): KAGVTQTPRYLIKTRGQQVTLSCSPISGHRSVSWYQQTPGQGLQFLFEYFSETQRNKGNFPGRFSGRQFSNSRSEMNVSTLELGDSALYLCASSPMTGDYEQYFGPGTRLTVT.